The entry below gives a single T cell receptor beta chain sequence along with its context. The sample belongs to a study of T-cell reconstitution after alpha-beta-depleted transplantation in children. TCRbeta library construction was performed incorporating unique molecular identifiers. TCRdb processed the PCR reads anew with MiXCR; each CDR3 protein has one entry. Here the sample spans about 400,000 distinct CDR3 sequences, just over 20% being singletons. V lost 1 base and J lost 2, with 15 bases in between. Germline V gene lookup returns CDR1 MNHEY and CDR2 SMNVEV (reference sequence). This CDR3 is built from 17 residues.

Specimen: PBMCs from the stem cell graft donor, collected from the stem cell graft. The chain links TRBV27 to TRBJ2-1, with D perhaps matching TRBD1 or TRBD2 (5 bases each). The receptor's source is a human donor who donated a stem cell graft to a child with acute myeloid leukemia. In DNA form, the CDR3 reads TGTGCCAGCAGTTTATTGGGGGTCGAGGCAACCTACAATGAGCAGTTCTTC. This gives the protein CASSLLGVEATYNEQFF.